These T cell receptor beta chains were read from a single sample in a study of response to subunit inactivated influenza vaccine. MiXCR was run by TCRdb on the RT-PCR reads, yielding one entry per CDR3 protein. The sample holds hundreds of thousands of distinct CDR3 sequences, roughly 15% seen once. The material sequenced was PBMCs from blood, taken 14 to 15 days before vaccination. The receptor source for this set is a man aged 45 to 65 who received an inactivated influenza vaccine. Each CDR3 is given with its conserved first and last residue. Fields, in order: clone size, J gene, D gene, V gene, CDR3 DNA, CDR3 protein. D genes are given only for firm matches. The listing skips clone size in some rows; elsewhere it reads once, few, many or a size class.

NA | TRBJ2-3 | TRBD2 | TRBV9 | TGTGCCAGCAGCGTAACTAGCGTTAGCACAGATACGCAGTATTTT | CASSVTSVSTDTQYF
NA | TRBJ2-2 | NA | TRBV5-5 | TGTGCCAGCAGCCCCCACGAAGCGACAGCCTTCACCGGGGAGCTGTTTTTT | CASSPHEATAFTGELFF
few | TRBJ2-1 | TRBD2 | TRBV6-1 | TGTGCCAGCAGTCTTAGTTCTAGCGGGGGGAAAGAGCAGTTCTTC | CASSLSSSGGKEQFF
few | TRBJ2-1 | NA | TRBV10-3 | TGTGCCATCAGGACGACTAGTAATGAGCAGTTCTTC | CAIRTTSNEQFF
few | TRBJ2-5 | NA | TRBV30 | TGTGCCTGGAGTGTAATCGAGACCCAGTACTTC | CAWSVIETQYF
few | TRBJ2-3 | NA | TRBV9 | TGTGCCAGCAGCGTACCCTTGGAGACAGCAGATACGCAGTATTTT | CASSVPLETADTQYF
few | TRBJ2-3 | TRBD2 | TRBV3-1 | TGTGCCAGCAGCCAAGAATGGAAGGCCCGTGGGGGGGACACGCAGTATTTT | CASSQEWKARGGDTQYF
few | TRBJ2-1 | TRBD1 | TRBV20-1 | TGCAGTGCTAGAAAGGACAGGGGTCACAGCGGGGCCCTGGAGCAGTTCTTC | CSARKDRGHSGALEQFF
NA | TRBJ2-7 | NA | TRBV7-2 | TGTGCCAGCAGCTTAGTTGTACAGGGAGGGGAGCAGTACTTC | CASSLVVQGGEQYF
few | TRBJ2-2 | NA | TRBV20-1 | TGCAGTGCTAGGGGCGGCAGACTGAACACCGGGGAGCTGTTTTTT | CSARGGRLNTGELFF
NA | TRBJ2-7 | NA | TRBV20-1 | TGCAGTGCTGCCCGAGGGGTGCGGCCTGAATTATCCCCCTCCTACGAGCAGTACTTC | CSAARGVRPELSPSYEQYF
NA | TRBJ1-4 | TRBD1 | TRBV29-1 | TGCAGCGTTAAGGACAGGTTGGGGCTGTTTTTT | CSVKDRLGLFF
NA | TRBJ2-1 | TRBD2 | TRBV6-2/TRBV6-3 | TGTGCCAGCAGTGCTAGCGGGCAGACTTGGAGCTCCTACAATGAGCAGTTCTTC | CASSASGQTWSSYNEQFF